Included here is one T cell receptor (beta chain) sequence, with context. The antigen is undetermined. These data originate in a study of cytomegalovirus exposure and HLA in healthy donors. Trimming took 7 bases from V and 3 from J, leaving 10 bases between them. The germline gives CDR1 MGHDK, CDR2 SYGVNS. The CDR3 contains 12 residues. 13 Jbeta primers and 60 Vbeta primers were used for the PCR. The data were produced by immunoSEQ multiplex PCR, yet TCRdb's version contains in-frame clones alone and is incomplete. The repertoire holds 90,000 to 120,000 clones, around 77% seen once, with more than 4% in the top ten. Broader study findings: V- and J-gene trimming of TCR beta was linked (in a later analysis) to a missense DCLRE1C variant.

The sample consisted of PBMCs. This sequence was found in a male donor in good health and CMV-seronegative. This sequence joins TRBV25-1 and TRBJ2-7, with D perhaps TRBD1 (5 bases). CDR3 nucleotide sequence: TGTGCCAGCAAAGGACACAACTACGAGCAGTACTTC. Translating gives CASKGHNYEQYF.